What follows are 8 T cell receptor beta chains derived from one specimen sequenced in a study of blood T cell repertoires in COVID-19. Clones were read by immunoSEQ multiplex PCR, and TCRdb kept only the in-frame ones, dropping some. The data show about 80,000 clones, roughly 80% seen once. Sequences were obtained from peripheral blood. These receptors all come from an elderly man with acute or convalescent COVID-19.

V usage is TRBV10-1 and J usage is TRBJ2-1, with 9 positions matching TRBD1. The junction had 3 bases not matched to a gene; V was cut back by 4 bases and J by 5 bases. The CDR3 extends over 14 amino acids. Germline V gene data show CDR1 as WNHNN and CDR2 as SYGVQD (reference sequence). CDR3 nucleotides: TGCGCCAGCAGTGCTCGGACAGGGGACAATGAGCAGTTCTTC. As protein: CASSARTGDNEQFF.

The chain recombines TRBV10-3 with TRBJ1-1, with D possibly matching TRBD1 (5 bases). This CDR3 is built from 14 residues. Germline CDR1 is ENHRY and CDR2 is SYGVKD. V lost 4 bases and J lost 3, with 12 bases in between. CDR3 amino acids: CAISVGRVDTEAFF. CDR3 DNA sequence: TGTGCCATCAGTGTCGGCAGGGTGGACACTGAAGCTTTCTTT.

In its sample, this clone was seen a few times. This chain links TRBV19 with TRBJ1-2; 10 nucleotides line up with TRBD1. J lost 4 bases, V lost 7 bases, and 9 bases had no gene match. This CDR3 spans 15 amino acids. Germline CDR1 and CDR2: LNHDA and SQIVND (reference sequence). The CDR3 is CASTLGDRGLYGYTF. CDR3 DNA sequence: TGTGCCAGTACCCTTGGGGACAGGGGTCTCTATGGCTACACCTTC.

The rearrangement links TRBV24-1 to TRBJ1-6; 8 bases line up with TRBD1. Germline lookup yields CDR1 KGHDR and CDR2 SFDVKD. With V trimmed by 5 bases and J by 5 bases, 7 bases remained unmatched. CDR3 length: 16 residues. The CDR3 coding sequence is TGTGCCACCAGTGGGTGGACAGGGTTTCATAATTCACCCCTCCACTTT. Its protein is CATSGWTGFHNSPLHF.

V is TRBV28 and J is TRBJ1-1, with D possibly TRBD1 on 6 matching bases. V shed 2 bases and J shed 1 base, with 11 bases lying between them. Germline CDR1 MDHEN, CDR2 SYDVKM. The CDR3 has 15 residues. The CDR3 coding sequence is TGTGCCAGCAGTTTACCGGGACAACCGAACACTGAAGCTTTCTTT. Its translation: CASSLPGQPNTEAFF.

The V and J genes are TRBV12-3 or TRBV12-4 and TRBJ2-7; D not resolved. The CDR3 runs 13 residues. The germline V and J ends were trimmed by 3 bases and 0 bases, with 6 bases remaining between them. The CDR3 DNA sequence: TGTGCCAGCAGTTTTTCCAGCTCCTACGAGCAGTACTTC. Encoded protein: CASSFSSSYEQYF.

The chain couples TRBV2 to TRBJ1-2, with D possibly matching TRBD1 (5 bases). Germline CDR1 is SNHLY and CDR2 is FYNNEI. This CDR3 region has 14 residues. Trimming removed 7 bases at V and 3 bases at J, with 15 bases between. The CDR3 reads CASTTQGSHYGYTF. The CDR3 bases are TGTGCCAGCACCACCCAGGGATCTCACTATGGCTACACCTTC. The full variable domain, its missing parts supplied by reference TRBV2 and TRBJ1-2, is EPEVTQTPSHQVTQMGQEVILRCVPISNHLYFYWYRQILGQKVEFLVSFYNNEISEKSEIFDDQFSVERPDGSNFTLKIRSTKLEDSAMYFCASTTQGSHYGYTFGSGTRLTVV.

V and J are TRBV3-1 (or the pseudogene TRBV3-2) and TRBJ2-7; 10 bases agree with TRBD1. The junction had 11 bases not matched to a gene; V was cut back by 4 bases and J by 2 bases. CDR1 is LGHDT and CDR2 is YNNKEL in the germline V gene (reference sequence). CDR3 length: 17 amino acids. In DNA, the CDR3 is TGTGCCAGCAGCCCGAACCACGGACAGGGGGGGGCCTACGAGCAGTACTTC. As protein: CASSPNHGQGGAYEQYF.